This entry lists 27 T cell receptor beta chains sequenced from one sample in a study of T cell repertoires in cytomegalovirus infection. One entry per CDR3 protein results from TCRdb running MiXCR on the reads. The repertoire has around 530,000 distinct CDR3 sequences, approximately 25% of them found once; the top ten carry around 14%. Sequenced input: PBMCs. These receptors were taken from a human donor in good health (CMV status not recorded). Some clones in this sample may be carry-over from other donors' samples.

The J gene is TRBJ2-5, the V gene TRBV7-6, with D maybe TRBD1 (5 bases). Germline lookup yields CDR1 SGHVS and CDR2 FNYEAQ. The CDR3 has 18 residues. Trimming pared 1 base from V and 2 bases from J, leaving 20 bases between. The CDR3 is CASSLEGVNQYVQETQYF. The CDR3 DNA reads TGTGCCAGCAGCTTAGAAGGGGTAAACCAGTACGTACAAGAGACCCAGTACTTC.

CDR3 DNA sequence: TGTGCCAGCAGTTTCCAAGCGGGAGGCCTCTACAATGAGCAGTTCTTC. The encoded protein is CASSFQAGGLYNEQFF. The genes are TRBV28 and TRBJ2-1; TRBD2 matches 9 bases. Per germline, CDR1 MDHEN and CDR2 SYDVKM. The V segment lost 3 bases and the J segment 3 bases; nucleotides outside the gene matches: 6. CDR3 length: 16 residues.

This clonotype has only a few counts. The CDR3 loop is CASSFPSGGIYNEQFF. CDR3 DNA: TGTGCCAGCAGCTTCCCCAGCGGCGGGATCTACAATGAGCAGTTCTTC. V is TRBV11-2 and J is TRBJ2-1, with D possibly being TRBD2 (6 bases). The CDR3 totals 16 residues. Trimming removed 3 bases from V and 3 bases from J, with 15 bases in between. Germline lookup yields CDR1 SGHAT and CDR2 FQNNGV.

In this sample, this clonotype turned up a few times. The CDR3 sequence: CASSFSGVSTEAFF. CDR3 coding DNA: TGTGCCAGCAGCTTTAGCGGGGTGAGCACTGAAGCTTTCTTT. The J gene is TRBJ1-1, the V gene TRBV7-6; D is uncertain. V lost 3 bases and J 4 bases, leaving 12 bases between the germline ends. CDR3 length: 14 residues. Germline values: CDR1 SGHVS, CDR2 FNYEAQ.

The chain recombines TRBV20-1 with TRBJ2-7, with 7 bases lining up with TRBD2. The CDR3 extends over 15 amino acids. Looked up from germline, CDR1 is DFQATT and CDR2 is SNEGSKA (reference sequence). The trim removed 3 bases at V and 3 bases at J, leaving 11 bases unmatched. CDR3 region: CSASPPELAYYEQYF. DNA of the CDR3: TGCAGTGCTAGCCCACCCGAACTAGCGTACTACGAGCAGTACTTC.

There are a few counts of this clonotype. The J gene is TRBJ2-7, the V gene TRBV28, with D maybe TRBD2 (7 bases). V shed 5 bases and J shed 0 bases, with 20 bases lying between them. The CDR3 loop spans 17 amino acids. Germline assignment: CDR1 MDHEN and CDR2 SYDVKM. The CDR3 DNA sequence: TGTGCCAGCAGTACCCAGGGGCGTGAGCGGGGCTCCTACGAGCAGTACTTC. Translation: CASSTQGRERGSYEQYF.

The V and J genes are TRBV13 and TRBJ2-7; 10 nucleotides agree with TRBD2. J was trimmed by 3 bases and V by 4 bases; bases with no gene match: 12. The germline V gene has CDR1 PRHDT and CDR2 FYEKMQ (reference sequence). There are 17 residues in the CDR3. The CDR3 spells CASSSRQGTSVFYEQYF. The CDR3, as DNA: TGTGCCAGCAGCTCCCGCCAAGGGACTAGCGTGTTCTACGAGCAGTACTTC.

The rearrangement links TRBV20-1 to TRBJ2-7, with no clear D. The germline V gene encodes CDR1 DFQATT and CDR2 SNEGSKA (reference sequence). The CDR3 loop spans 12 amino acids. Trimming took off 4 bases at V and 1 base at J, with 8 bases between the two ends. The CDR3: CSATGPSYEQYV. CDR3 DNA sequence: TGCAGTGCTACCGGCCCTTCCTACGAGCAGTACGTC.

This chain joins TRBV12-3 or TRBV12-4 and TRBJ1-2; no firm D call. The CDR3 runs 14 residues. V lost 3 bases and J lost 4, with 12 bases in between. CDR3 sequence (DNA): TGTGCCAGCAGTTTGGGCCCGGGGATCTATGGCTACACCTTC. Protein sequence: CASSLGPGIYGYTF.

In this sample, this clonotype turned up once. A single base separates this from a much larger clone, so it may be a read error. CDR3 amino acids: CASSSRLVHEQFF. The CDR3 DNA follows: TGTGCCAGCAGTTCTCGACTAGTACATGAGCAGTTCTTC. This sequence joins TRBV28 and TRBJ2-1, with D perhaps TRBD2 (6 bases). This CDR3 region has 13 residues. Germline loops: CDR1 MDHEN, CDR2 SYDVKM. Trimming shortened V by 4 bases and J by 8 bases, and 12 bases separated the two germline ends.

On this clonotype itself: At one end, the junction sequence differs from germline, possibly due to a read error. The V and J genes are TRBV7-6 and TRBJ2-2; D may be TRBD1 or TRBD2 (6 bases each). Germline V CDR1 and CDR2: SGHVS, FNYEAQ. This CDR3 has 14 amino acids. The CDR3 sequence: CASSLTGTTGGLFF. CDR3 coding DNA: TGTGCCAGCAGCCTAACAGGGACCACCGGGGGGCTGTTTTTT.

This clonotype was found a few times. DNA for the CDR3: TGTGCCAGCAGTTACTCCGGTATTGATCCTTTGTCCTACAATGAGCAGTTCTTC. Encoded protein: CASSYSGIDPLSYNEQFF. The rearrangement joins TRBV6-5 to TRBJ2-1; D ambiguous. Germline V gives CDR1 MNHEY, CDR2 SVGAGI. V was trimmed by 0 bases and J by 1 base, leaving 16 bases between them. The CDR3 runs 18 residues.

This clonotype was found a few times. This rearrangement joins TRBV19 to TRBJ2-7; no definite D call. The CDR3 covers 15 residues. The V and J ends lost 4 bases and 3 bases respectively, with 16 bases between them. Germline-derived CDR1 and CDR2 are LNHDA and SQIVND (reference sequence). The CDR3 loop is CASSTTRYQSYEQYF. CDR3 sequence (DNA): TGTGCCAGTAGTACGACTCGTTACCAGAGCTACGAGCAGTACTTC.

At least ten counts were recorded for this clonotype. Here the CDR3 DNA reads TGTGCCAGCAGCCCCACATCCGGGACAGTCATACCCTATGGCTACACCTTC. It yields the protein CASSPTSGTVIPYGYTF. The V gene is TRBV7-2, the J gene TRBJ1-2; 7 nucleotides agree with TRBD1. Germline CDR1 is SGHTA and CDR2 is FQGNSA. Germline trimming cut 5 bases from V and 4 bases from J; bases unmatched to any gene: 16. The CDR3 runs to 17 residues. Full variable domain (remainder filled in from reference TRBV7-2 and TRBJ1-2): GAGVSQSPSNKVTEKGKDVELRCDPISGHTALYWYRQSLGQGLEFLIYFQGNSAPDKSGLPSDRFSAERTGGSVSTLTIQRTQQEDSAVYLCASSPTSGTVIPYGYTFGSGTRLTVV.

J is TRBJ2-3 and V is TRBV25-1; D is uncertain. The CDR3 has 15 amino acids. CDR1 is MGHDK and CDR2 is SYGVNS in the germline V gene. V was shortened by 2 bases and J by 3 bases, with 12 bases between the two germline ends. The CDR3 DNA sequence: TGTGCCAGCAGTGAACCGGTCGGGTGGACAGATACGCAGTATTTT. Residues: CASSEPVGWTDTQYF.

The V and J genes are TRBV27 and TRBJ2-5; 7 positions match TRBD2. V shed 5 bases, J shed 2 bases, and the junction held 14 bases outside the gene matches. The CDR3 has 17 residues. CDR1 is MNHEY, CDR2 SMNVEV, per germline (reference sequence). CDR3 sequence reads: CASSQWTGGRLQETQYF. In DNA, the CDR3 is TGTGCCAGCAGTCAATGGACTGGCGGGAGACTGCAAGAGACCCAGTACTTC.

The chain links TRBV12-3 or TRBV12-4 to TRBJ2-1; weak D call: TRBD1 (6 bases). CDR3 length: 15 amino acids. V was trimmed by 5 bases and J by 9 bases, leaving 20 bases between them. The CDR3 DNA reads TGTGCCAGCAGTCCCCGTGCGACACGGGACATTGAGCAGTTCTTC. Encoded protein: CASSPRATRDIEQFF.

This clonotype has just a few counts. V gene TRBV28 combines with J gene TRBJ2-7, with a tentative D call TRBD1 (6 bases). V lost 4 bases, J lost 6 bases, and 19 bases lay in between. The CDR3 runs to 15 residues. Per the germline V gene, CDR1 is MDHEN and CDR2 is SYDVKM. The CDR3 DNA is TGTGCCAGCAGTTCCCTCCTAGGGGTCAGGGGCGAGCAGTACTTC. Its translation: CASSSLLGVRGEQYF. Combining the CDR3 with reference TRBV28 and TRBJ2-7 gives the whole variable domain DVKVTQSSRYLVKRTGEKVFLECVQDMDHENMFWYRQDPGLGLRLIYFSYDVKMKEKGDIPEGYSVSREKKERFSLILESASTNQTSMYLCASSSLLGVRGEQYFGPGTRLTVT.

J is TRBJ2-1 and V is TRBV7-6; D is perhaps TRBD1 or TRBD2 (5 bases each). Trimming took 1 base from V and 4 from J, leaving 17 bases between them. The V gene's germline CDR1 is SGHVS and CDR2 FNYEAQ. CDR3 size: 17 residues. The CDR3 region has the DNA TGTGCCAGCAGCTTAGGCCACGGGACGGAAACTTACAATGAGCAGTTCTTC. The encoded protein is CASSLGHGTETYNEQFF.

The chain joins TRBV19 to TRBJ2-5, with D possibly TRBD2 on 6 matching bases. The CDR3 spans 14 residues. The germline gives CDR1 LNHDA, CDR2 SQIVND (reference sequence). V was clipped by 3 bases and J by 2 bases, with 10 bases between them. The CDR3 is CASSIWAGQETQYF. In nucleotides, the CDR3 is TGTGCCAGTAGTATTTGGGCGGGGCAAGAGACCCAGTACTTC.

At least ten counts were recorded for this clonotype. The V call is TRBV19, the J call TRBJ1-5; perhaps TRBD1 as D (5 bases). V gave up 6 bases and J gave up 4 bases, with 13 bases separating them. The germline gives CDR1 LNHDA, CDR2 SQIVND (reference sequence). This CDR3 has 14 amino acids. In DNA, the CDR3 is TGTGCCAGTAGGGAATGGGACCCGAATCAGCCCCAGCATTTT. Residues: CASREWDPNQPQHF.

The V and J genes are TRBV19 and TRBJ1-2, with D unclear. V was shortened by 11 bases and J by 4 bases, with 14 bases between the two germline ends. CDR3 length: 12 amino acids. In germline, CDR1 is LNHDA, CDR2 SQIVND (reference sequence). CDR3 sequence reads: CAPEEGIYGYTF. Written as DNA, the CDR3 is TGTGCCCCGGAGGAGGGAATCTATGGCTACACCTTC.

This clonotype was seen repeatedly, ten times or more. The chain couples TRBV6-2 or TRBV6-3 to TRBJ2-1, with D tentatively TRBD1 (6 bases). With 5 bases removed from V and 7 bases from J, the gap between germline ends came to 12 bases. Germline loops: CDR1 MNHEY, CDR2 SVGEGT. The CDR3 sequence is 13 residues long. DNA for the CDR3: TGTGCCAGCAGTCGACAGGTTGTGAATGAGCAGTTCTTC. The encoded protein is CASSRQVVNEQFF.

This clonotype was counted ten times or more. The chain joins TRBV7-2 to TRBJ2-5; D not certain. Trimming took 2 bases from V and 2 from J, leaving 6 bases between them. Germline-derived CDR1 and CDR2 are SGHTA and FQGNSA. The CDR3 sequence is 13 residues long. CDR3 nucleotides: TGTGCCAGCAGCTTAATGAGACAAGAGACCCAGTACTTC. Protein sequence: CASSLMRQETQYF. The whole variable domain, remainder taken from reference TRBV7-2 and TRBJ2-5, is GAGVSQSPSNKVTEKGKDVELRCDPISGHTALYWYRQSLGQGLEFLIYFQGNSAPDKSGLPSDRFSAERTGGSVSTLTIQRTQQEDSAVYLCASSLMRQETQYFGPGTRLLVL.

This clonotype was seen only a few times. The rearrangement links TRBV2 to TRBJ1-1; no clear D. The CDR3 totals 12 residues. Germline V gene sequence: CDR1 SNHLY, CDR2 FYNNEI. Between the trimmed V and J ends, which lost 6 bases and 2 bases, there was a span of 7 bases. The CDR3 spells CASRFLNTEAFF. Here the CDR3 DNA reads TGTGCCAGCAGGTTCCTAAACACTGAAGCTTTCTTT.

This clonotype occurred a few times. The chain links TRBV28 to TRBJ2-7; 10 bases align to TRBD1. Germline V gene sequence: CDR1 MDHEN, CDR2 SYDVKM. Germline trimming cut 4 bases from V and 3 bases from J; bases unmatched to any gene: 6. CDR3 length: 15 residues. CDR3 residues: CASSSRTGGIYEQYF. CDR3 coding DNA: TGTGCCAGCAGTTCCCGGACAGGGGGAATCTACGAGCAGTACTTC.

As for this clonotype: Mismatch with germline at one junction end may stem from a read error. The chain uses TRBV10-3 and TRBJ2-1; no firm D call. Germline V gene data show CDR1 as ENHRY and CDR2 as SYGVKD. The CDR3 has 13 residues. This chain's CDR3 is CDISDVLAVEQFF. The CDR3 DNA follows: TGTGACATCAGTGACGTGCTGGCGGTTGAGCAGTTCTTC.